Listed below are T cell receptor beta chains from one sample, sequenced in a study of CD8 T cells in Susac syndrome. TCRdb analysed the immunoSEQ multiplex PCR reads with MiXCR anew, one entry per CDR3 protein. In the table there are about 300,000 distinct CDR3 sequences, about 91% of which are singletons. The specimen was CD4+ T cells from PBMCs. Receptor source: a human donor with multiple sclerosis. Both conserved end residues are part of each CDR3. A D gene is named only where the DNA matches it firmly. The listing skips clone size in some rows; elsewhere it reads once, few, many or a size class.

V: TRBV20-1; D: TRBD2; J: TRBJ2-7; size: -; DNA: TGCAGTGCTAGAGATCCGGCGGGAGCGTTGAACGAGCAGTACTTC; CDR3: CSARDPAGALNEQYF
V: TRBV5-6; D: TRBD1; J: TRBJ1-1; size: -; DNA: TGTGCCAGCAGCACGCCCTTGACAGGGATTATGAACACTGAAGCTTTCTTT; CDR3: CASSTPLTGIMNTEAFF
V: TRBV2; D: TRBD2; J: TRBJ2-7; size: -; DNA: TGTGCCAGCAGGGCAACTAGCGGGACCTCCGAGCAGTACTTC; CDR3: CASRATSGTSEQYF
V: TRBV12-3/TRBV12-4; D: -; J: TRBJ1-3; size: -; DNA: TGTGCCAGCACCCTAGGCAACACCATATATTTT; CDR3: CASTLGNTIYF
V: TRBV30; D: -; J: TRBJ1-3; size: -; DNA: TGTGCCTGGTACGTCAACTCTGGAAACACCATATATTTT; CDR3: CAWYVNSGNTIYF
V: TRBV20-1; D: TRBD1; J: TRBJ1-5; size: -; DNA: TGCAGTGGGACCGAAGGGACAGGTAGCAATCAGCCCCAGCATTTT; CDR3: CSGTEGTGSNQPQHF
V: TRBV5-4; D: TRBD2; J: TRBJ2-1; size: -; DNA: TGTGCCAGCAGCGGAGGGAGCGGGAGCTCCTACAATGAGCAGTTCTTC; CDR3: CASSGGSGSSYNEQFF
V: TRBV30; D: -; J: TRBJ2-3; size: -; DNA: TGTGCCTGGAGTGTATCCTCAGATACGCAGTATTTT; CDR3: CAWSVSSDTQYF
V: TRBV11-2; D: TRBD1; J: TRBJ1-6; size: once; DNA: TGTGCCAGCAGCTTAGGGGGGGTCGGGACAGGGGTCTTTCCCCTCCACTTT; CDR3: CASSLGGVGTGVFPLHF
V: TRBV29-1; D: -; J: TRBJ1-1; size: once; DNA: TGCAGCGTTGAAGATGGGGGCCCTGAAGCTTTCTTT; CDR3: CSVEDGGPEAFF
V: TRBV12-3/TRBV12-4; D: TRBD1; J: TRBJ1-5; size: -; DNA: TGTGCCAGCAGTTTCGGGACAGTAGGGCAGCATTTT; CDR3: CASSFGTVGQHF
V: TRBV5-4; D: -; J: TRBJ1-2; size: -; DNA: TGTGCCAGCAGCACCCAAAGGGGCTATCGGCTCTACACCTTC; CDR3: CASSTQRGYRLYTF
V: TRBV6-1; D: -; J: TRBJ2-4; size: -; DNA: TGTGCCAGCAGTGAACCGGGATTAGCCAAAAACATTCAGTACTTC; CDR3: CASSEPGLAKNIQYF
V: TRBV7-8; D: -; J: TRBJ2-2; size: -; DNA: TGTGCCAGCAGCGTAGCCGGGGACACCGGGGAGCTGTTTTTT; CDR3: CASSVAGDTGELFF
V: TRBV12-3/TRBV12-4; D: -; J: TRBJ1-1; size: -; DNA: TGTGCCTTAGCCCGGCGAGGAAACACTGAAGCTTTCTTT; CDR3: CALARRGNTEAFF
V: TRBV24-1; D: TRBD2; J: TRBJ2-1; size: -; DNA: TGTGCCACCAGTCATAGCGGGATCTATGAGCAGTTCTTC; CDR3: CATSHSGIYEQFF
V: TRBV11-2; D: -; J: TRBJ2-1; size: -; DNA: TGTGCCAGCAGCGCAGGCGGGGCCAATGAGCAGTTCTTC; CDR3: CASSAGGANEQFF
V: TRBV19; D: -; J: TRBJ1-1; size: -; DNA: TGTGCCAGTAGTATACGGCGAGAAAGGGGTCAAAATGAAGCTTTCTTT; CDR3: CASSIRRERGQNEAFF